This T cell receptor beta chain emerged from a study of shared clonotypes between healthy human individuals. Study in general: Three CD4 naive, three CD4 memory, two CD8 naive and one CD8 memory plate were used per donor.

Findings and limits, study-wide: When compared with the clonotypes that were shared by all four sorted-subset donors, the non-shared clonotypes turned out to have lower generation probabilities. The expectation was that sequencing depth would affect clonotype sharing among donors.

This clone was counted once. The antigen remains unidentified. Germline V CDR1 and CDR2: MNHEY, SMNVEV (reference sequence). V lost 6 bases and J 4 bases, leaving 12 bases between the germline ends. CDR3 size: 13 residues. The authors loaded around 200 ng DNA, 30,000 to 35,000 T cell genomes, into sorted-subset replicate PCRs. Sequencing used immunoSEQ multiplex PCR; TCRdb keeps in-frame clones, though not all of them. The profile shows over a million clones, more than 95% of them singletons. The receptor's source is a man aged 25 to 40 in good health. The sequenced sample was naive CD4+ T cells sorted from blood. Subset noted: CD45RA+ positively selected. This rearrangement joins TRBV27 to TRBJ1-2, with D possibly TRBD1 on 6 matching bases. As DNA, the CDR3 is TGTGCCAGCAGCCCAACAGGGAGCTATGGCTACACCTTC. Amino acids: CASSPTGSYGYTF.